This T cell receptor (beta chain) was recorded in a study of molecular identifiers for immune sequencing clone quantification. Study-wide context: Sequencing covered four of five parts into which replicate RNA from roughly 20,000 or 100,000 naive CD8 cells was split.

This clonotype was counted ten times or more. Its antigen is currently unknown. Study-level findings and limits: Clones above 20 RNA copies contained over 98% of effector molecules and under 1% of naive molecules.

The CDR3 extends over 16 amino acids. The germline gives CDR1 SGHDT, CDR2 YYEEEE. V was clipped by 2 bases and J by 6 bases; unmatched bases: 10. Sorting defined naive CD8 T cells as CD8+CD4-CCR7+CD45RA+. Methods described previously were used for bulk TCR libraries, and listed TCR primers were applied. TCRdb re-analysed the PCR reads in MiXCR, keeping a single row per CDR3 protein. The sample yields over 8,000 distinct CDR3 sequences, approximately 19% seen once. Material: naive CD8+ T cells from blood, with Jurkat cell RNA spiked in. The subset here: FACS-sorted CD8+CD4-CCR7+CD45RA+ naive T cells. The TCR sequence derives from a human donor in good health. Some libraries in this study had Jurkat cell RNA spiked in. This chain uses TRBV5-6 with TRBJ2-1, with 8 bases that match TRBD1. CDR3 bases: TGTGCCAGCAGCTTAACAGGGGGTAGGTTTGGCAATGAGCAGTTCTTC. Residues: CASSLTGGRFGNEQFF.